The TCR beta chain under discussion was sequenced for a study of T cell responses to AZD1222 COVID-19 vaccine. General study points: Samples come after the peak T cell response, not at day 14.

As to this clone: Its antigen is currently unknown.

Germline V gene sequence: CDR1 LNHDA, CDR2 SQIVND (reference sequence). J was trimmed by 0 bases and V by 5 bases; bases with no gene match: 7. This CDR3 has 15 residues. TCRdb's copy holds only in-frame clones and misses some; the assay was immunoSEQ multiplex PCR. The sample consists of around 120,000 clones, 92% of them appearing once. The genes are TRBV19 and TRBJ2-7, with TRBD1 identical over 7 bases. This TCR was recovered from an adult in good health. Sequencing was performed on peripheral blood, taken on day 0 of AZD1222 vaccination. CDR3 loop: CASSEPGQSSYEQYF. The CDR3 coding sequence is TGTGCCAGTAGTGAACCGGGACAGAGCTCCTACGAGCAGTACTTC.